Sequencing of this T cell receptor beta chain was carried out in a study of cytomegalovirus exposure and HLA in healthy donors. Overall study findings and caveats: The classifier, whose performance was assessed in both the original and validation cohorts, reportedly diagnosed cytomegalovirus status with high specificity and sensitivity.

About this clone: Its antigen remains unidentified.

The junction had 2 bases not matched to a gene; V was cut back by 7 bases and J by 3 bases. This CDR3 has 12 amino acids. CDR1 is SQVTM and CDR2 is ANQGSEA in the germline V gene. PCR employed 60 Vbeta and 13 Jbeta primers. This table comes from immunoSEQ multiplex PCR, and its TCRdb copy is limited to in-frame clones, with some not included. The table lists 100,000 to 130,000 clones, around 72% of them singletons. This chain joins TRBV29-1 and TRBJ1-2; 10 bases map to TRBD1. Sequencing was performed on PBMCs. The clonotype was recovered from a woman aged 40 to 50 in good health and CMV-seropositive. Written as DNA, the CDR3 is TGCAGCGCCGGACAGGGGGACTATGGCTACACCTTC. Amino acid sequence: CSAGQGDYGYTF.